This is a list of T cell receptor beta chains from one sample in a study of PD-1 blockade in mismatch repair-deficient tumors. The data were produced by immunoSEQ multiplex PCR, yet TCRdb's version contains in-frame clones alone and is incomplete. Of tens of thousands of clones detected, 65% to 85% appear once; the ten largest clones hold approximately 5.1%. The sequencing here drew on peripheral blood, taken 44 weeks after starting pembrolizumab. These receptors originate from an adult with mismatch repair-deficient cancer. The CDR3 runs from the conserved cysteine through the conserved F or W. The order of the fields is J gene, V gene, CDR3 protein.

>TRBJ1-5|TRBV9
CASSADGLPNQPQHF
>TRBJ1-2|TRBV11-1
CASSPGQGGYGYTF
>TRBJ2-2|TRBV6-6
CASSQGLGAGELFF
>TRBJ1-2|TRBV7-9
CASSPIGAQGANYGYTF
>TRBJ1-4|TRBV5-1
CASSLGVDEKLFF
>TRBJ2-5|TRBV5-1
CASSSGGAETQYF
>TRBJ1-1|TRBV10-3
CAITTERQNTEAFF
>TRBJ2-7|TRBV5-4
CASSYGTSGYEQYF
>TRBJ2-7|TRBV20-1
CSGHSSYEQYF
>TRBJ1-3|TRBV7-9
CASSSPQNPGNTIYF
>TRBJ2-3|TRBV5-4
CASSLGLAGAGDTQYF
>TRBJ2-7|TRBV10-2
CASLPAAVSYEQYF
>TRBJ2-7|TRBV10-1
CASSGLADPYEQYF
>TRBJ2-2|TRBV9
CASSVAGRAGELFF
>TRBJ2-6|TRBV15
CATSRDRSGANVLTF
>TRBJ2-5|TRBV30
CAPRYEGGREETQYF
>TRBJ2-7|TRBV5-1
CASSGGPSYEQYF
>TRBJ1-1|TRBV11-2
CASSATGGTEAFF
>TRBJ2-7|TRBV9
CASSSSGAIDQYF
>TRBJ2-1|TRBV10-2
CASSTWRLAGGQTYNEQFF
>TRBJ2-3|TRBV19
CASSWTSGSPDTQYF
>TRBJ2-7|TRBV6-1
CAAKRESYEQYF
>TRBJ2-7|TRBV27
CASTGVAGLNKQYF
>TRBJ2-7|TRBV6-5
CASRRPGQGREQYF
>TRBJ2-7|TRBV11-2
CASRAPGQSSYEQYF
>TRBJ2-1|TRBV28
CASRPGTGTYNEQFF
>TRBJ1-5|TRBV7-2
CASSLVVGPDQPQHF
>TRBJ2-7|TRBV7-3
CASSPFAGPVYEQYF
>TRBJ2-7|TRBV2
CASSEMRGGVGEQYF
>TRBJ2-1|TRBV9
CASSVGRDYRNEQFF
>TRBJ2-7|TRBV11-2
CASSAGRNSYEQYF
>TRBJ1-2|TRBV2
CASSQQTNYGYTF
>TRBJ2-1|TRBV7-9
CASSLGILGGYNEQFF
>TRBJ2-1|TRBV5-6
CASSFTLAGEYNEQFF
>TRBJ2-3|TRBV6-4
CASSDDRRTDTQYF
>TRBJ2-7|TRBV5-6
CASSFIRQSSYEQYF
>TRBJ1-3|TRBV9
CASSPRGAGNTIYF
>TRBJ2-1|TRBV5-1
CASSTYYLANEQFF
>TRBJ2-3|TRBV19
CASSIVTSSTDTQYF
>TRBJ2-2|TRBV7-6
CASSEAGTGKNTGELFF
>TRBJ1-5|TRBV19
CASSIGVERGNQPQHF
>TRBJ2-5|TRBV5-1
CASSLSPEQTQYF
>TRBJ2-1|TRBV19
CASSVTGYNEQFF
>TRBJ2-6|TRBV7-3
CASSLTRSGANVLTF
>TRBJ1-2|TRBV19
CASSQGNRSRRYGYTF
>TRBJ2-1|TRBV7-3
CASSLEVNRYNEQFF
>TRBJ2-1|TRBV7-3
CASSLRGSPIPNEQFF
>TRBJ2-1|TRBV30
CAWSPDINNEQFF
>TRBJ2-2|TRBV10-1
CASSDSGLYEPGELFF
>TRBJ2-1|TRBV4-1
CASSQDQQYNEQFF
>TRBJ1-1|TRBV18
CASSPPAGGTEAFF
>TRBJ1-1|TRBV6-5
CASSPGTGRTEAFF
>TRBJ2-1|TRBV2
CASSDGRTDPLEQFF
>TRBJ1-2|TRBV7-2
CASSPRNYGYTF
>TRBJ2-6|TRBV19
CASSSLGGSPGANVLTF
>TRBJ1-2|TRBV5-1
CASSGQGTYGYTF
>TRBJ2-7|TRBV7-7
CASSSSPGQGNEQYF
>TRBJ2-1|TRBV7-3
CASVNNEQFF